This TCR beta chain was sequenced during a study of identical twins. Germline V gives CDR1 LNHNV, CDR2 YYDKDF (reference sequence). This CDR3 comprises 15 residues. General observations from the study: Cord blood beta clonotypes that were abundant carried fewer insertions, and memory repertoires showed no such trend. Invariant MAIT and iNKT cells may have partly biased zero-insertion analyses. Beta out-of-frame sequences showed weaker excess sharing between twins.

To note about this clonotype: Its specificity is not known.

cDNA carried unique molecular identifiers, and a universal primer site was added by template switching. TCRdb re-called the 5' RACE reads through MiXCR, storing one row per CDR3 protein. The table has around 1.7 million distinct CDR3 sequences, 32% seen once; the top ten hold about 0.27%. The clonotype comes from a newborn girl in good health. Sequenced sample: cord blood. The genes are TRBV15 and TRBJ2-5; 11 bases line up with TRBD1. The end of the DNA aligns better with TRBJ2-7, so the J call may be wrong. CDR3 coding DNA: TGTGCCACCAGCAGGGGACAGGGGGGGACCTACGAGCAGTACTTC. The encoded protein is CATSRGQGGTYEQYF.